This T cell receptor (beta chain) was observed in a study of identical twins. Study-level results: Insertions ran lower in abundant cord blood beta clonotypes, though not in memory repertoires.

Using its own MiXCR run on the 5' RACE reads, TCRdb lists one record per CDR3 protein. Of about 690,000 distinct CDR3 sequences listed, roughly 6% are singletons. This clonotype was observed a few times. Its antigen is unidentified. There are 17 residues in the CDR3. V was pared by 5 bases and J by 0 bases, with 8 bases of the junction left unmatched. In germline, CDR1 is SGHRS, CDR2 YFSETQ. This clonotype was sampled from a man aged 18-30 years in good health. This chain uses TRBV5-1 with TRBJ1-6; the match to TRBD1 covers 7 bases. Sample: naive T cells sorted from blood. Here the CDR3 DNA reads TGCGCCAGCAGTTCTACAGGGGTTGACTCCTATAATTCACCCCTCCACTTT. Amino acid sequence: CASSSTGVDSYNSPLHF.